This T cell receptor beta chain comes out of a study of vaccination and CD4 T cells after COVID-19. Study details: Overlapping spike pools from SARS-CoV-2 and HCoV-NL63, HCoV-OC43 and HCoV-229E served as culture stimuli.

The Oncomine TCR Beta short-read assay was applied to DNA of cultured CD4+ T cells. From the PCR reads, TCRdb called clonotypes with MiXCR, one entry per CDR3 protein. The sample contains about 10,000 distinct CDR3 sequences, around 60% of which appear only once. Study outcomes and limitations: Convalescent patients displayed a median about 86% of reactive clones emerging only post-vaccination.

Only a few counts were recorded for this clonotype. What it binds is unknown. The treatment was: approximately 9-day PBMC culture with coronavirus spike peptide pools or control peptides (ViraFEST assay). In this cohort, PCR tests turned positive between March and December 2020, predating US Alpha, Beta and Delta variants. Negative selection purified CD4+ T cells after more than nine days of culture. The source of this sequence is a human donor who had recovered from COVID-19. The specimen sequenced was CD4+ T cells from blood, cultured in vitro.

CDR3 in amino acids: CSVTTGTPAYGYTF. The CDR3 nucleotides read TGCAGCGTAACTACCGGGACACCAGCCTATGGCTACACCTTC. V usage is TRBV29-1 and J usage is TRBJ1-2; maybe TRBD1 (6 bases). Germline V gives CDR1 SQVTM, CDR2 ANQGSEA. The CDR3 length is 14 residues. Trimming shortened V by 6 bases and J by 4 bases, and 18 bases separated the two germline ends.